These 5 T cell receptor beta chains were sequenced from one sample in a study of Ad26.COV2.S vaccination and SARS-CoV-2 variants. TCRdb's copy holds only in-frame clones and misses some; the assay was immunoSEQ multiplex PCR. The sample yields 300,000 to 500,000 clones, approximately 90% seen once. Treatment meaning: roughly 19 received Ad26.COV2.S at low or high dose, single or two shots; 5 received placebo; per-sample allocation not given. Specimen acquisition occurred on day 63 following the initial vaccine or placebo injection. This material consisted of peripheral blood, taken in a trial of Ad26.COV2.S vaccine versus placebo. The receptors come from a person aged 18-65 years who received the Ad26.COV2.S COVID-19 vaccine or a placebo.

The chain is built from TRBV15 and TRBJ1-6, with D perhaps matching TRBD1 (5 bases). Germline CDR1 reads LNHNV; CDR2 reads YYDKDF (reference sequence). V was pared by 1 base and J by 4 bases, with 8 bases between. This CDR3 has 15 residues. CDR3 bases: TGTGCCACCAGCAGAGTTGGGGGTTATAATTCACCCCTCCACTTT. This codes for CATSRVGGYNSPLHF.

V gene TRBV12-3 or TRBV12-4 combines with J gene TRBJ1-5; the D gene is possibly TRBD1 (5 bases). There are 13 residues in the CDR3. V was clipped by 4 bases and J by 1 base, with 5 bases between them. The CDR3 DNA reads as TGTGCCAGCAGTTCAGGGAGCAATCAGCCCCAGCATTTT. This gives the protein CASSSGSNQPQHF.

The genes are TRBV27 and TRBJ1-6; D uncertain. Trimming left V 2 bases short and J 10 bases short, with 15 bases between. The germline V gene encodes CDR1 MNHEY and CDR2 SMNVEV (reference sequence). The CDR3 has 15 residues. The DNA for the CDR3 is TGTGCCAGCAGTTTAAATCGGAGAGGGAGGTCACCCCTCCACTTT. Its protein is CASSLNRRGRSPLHF.

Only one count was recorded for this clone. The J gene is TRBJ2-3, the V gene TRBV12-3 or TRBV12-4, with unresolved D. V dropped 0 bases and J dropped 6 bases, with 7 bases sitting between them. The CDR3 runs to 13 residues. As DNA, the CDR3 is TGTGCCAGCAGTTTAGCCCCACGGGATACGCAGTATTTT. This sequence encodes CASSLAPRDTQYF.

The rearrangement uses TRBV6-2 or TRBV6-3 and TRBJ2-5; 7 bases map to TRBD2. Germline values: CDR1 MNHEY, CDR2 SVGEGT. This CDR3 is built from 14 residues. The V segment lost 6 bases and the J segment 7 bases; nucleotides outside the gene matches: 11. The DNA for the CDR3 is TGTGCCAGCAGCAACGAGAGGGAGGGGACGACCCAGTACTTC. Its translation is CASSNEREGTTQYF.